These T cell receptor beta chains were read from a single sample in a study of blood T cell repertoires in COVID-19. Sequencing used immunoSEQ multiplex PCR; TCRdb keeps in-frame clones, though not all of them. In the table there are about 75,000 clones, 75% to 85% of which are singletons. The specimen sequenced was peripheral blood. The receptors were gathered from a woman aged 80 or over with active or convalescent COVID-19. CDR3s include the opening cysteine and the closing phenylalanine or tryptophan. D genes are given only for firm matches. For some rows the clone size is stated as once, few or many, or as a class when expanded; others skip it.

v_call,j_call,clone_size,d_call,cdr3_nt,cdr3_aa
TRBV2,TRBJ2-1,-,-,TGTGCCAGCATGGGGCGGACTATAGGCAATGAGCAGTTCTTC,CASMGRTIGNEQFF
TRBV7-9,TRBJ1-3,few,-,TGTGCCAGCAGCCCGACAGGCTCTGGAAACACCATATATTTT,CASSPTGSGNTIYF
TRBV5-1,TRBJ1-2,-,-,TGCGCCAGCAGGGAACGTGGAGTGAGCTATGGCTACACCTTC,CASRERGVSYGYTF
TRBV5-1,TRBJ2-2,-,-,TGCGCCAGCACCGGACAGCCGAACACCGGGGAGCTGTTTTTT,CASTGQPNTGELFF
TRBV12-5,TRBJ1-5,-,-,TGTGCTAGTGCCATTGAGTGGAATCAGCCCCAGCATTTT,CASAIEWNQPQHF
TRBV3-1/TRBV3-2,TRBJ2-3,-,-,TGTGCCAGCAGCCAATCTGTGTCGGCAGATACGCAGTATTTT,CASSQSVSADTQYF
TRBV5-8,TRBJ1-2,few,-,TGTGCCAGCAGCTCCCGACAGGCCGGGTTCTCCGGCTACACCTTC,CASSSRQAGFSGYTF
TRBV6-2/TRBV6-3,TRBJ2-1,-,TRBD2,TGTGCCAGCAGTTACTCGACCCAGCGGGAGTATAATGAGCAGTTCTTC,CASSYSTQREYNEQFF
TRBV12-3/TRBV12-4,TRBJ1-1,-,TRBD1,TGTGCCAGCAGTAGGACAGGGGCTGAAGCTTTCTTT,CASSRTGAEAFF
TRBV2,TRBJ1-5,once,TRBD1,TGTGCCAGCAGTGATGGGACAGGGGGCCGGTTTCAGCCCCAGCATTTT,CASSDGTGGRFQPQHF
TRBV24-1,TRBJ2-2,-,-,TGTGCCACCTCCGACGGACAGCGAACCGGGGAGCTGTTTTTT,CATSDGQRTGELFF
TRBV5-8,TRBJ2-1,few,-,TGTGCCAGCAGCTTGTTGGCAGACTACGGGGATTATGAGCAGTTCTTC,CASSLLADYGDYEQFF
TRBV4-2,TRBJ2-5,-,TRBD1,TGTGCCAGCAGCCAAACCGGGACAGGGGGAGAGACCCAGTACTTC,CASSQTGTGGETQYF
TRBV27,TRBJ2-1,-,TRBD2,TGTGCCAGCAGTTCCCTAATACTAGCGGGGGGGCCCAATGAGCAGTTCTTC,CASSSLILAGGPNEQFF
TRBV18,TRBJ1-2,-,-,TGTGCCAGCTCACCACTGGGACAATCTAACTATGGCTACACCTTC,CASSPLGQSNYGYTF
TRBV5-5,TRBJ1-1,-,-,TGTGCCAGCAGTTTGTTTGGACAGACTGAAGCTTTCTTT,CASSLFGQTEAFF
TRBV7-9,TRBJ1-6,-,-,TGTGCCAGCAGCTTGGGGGGCTCCTATAATTCACCCCTCCACTTT,CASSLGGSYNSPLHF
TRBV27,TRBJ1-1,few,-,TGTGCCAGCAGGACCCCAGGAATGAAGGAAGCTTTCTTT,CASRTPGMKEAFF